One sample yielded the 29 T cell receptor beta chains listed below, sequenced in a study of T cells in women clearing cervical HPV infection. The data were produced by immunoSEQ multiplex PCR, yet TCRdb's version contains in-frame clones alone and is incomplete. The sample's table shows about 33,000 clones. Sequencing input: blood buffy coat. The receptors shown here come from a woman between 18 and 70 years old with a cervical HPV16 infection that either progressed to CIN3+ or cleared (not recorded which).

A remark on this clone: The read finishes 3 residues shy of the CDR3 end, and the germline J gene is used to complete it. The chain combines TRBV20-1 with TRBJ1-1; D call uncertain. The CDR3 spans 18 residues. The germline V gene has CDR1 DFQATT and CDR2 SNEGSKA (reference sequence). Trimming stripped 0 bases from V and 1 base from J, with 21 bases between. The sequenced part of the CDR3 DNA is TGCAGTGCTAGAGATGGGCGGGATGGGCGTATGACGAACACTGAA. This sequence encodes CSARDGRDGRMTNTE. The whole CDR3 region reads CSARDGRDGRMTNTEAFF.

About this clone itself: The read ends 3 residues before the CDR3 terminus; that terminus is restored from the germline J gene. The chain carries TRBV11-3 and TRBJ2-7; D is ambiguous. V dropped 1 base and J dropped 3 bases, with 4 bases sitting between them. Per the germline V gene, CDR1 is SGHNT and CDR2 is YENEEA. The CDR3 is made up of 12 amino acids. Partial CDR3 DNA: TGTGCCAGCAGCTTAGGCAGCTACGAG. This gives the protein CASSLGSYE. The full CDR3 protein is CASSLGSYEQYF.

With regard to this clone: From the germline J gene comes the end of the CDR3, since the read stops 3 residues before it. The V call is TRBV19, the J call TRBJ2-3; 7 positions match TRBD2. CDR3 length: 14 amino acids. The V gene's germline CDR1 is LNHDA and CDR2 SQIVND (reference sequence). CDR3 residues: CASWTETSNQPQYF. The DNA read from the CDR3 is TGTGCCAGTTGGACGGAGACTAGCAATCAGCCG.

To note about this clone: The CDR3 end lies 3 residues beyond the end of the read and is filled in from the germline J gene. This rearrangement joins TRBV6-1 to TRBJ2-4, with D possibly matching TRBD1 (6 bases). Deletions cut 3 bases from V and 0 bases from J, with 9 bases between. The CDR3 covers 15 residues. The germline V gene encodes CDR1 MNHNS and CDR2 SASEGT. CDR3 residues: CASSEAGVAKNIQYF. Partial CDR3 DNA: TGTGCCAGCAGTGAGGCAGGGGTAGCCAAAAACATT.

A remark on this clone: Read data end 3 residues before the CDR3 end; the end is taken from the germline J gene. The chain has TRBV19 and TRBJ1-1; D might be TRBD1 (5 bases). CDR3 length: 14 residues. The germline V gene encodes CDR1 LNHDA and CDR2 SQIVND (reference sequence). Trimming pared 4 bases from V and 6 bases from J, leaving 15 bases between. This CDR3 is CASSKTAGPAEAFF. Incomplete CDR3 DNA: TGTGCCAGTAGTAAAACCGCGGGGCCCGCTGAA.

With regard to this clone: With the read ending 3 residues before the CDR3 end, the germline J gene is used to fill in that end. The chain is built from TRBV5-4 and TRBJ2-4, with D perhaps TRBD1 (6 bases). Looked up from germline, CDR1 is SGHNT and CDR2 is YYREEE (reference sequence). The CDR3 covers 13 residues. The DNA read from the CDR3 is TGTGCCAGCAGCTTGAGACAGGCCTATGGT. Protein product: CASSLRQAYG. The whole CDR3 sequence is CASSLRQAYGQYF.

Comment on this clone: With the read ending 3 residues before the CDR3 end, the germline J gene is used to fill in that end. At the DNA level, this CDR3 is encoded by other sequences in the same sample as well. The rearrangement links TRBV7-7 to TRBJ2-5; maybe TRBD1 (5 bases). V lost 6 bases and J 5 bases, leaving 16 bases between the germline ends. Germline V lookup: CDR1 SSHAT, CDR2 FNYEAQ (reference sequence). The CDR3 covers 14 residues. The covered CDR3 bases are TGTGCCAGCAGTCAAACAGGTGGGGTGGAGACC. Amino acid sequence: CASSQTGGVET. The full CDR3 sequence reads CASSQTGGVETQYF.

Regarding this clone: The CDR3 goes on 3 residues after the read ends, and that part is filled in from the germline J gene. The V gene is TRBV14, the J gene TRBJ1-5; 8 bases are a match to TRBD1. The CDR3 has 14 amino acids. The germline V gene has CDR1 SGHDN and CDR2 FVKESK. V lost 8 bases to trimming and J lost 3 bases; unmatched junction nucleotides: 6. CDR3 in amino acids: CASSPTGVNQPQHF. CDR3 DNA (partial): TGTGCCAGCTCTCCGACAGGGGTCAATCAGCCC.

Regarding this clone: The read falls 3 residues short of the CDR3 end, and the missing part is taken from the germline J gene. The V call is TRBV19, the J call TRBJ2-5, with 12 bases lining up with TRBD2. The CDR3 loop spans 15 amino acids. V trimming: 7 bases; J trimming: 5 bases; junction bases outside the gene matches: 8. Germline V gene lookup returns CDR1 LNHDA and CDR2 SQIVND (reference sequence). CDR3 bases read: TGTGCCAGTACCCTAGCGGGGGGGCCAGGGGAGACC. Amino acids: CASTLAGGPGET. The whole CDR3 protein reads CASTLAGGPGETQYF.

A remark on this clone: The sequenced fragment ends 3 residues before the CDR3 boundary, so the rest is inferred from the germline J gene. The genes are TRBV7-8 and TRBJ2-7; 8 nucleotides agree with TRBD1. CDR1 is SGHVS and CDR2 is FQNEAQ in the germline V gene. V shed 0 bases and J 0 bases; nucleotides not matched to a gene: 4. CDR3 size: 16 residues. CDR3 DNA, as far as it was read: TGTGCCAGCAGCTTAGCGGGACAGGCCTCCTCCTACGAG. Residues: CASSLAGQASSYE. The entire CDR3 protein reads CASSLAGQASSYEQYF. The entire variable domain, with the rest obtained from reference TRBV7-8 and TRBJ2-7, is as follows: GAGVSQSPRYKVAKRGQDVALRCDPISGHVSLFWYQQALGQGPEFLTYFQNEAQLDKSGLPSDRFFAERPEGSVSTLKIQRTQQEDSAVYLCASSLAGQASSYEQYFGPGTRLTVT.

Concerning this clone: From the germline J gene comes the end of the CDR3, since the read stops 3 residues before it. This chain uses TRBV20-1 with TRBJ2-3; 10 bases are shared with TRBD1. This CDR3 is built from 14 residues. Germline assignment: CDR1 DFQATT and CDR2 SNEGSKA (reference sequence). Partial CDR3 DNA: TGCAGTGCTAGAGGGACAGGGGGAATGGAGACG. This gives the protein CSARGTGGMET. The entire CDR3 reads CSARGTGGMETQYF.

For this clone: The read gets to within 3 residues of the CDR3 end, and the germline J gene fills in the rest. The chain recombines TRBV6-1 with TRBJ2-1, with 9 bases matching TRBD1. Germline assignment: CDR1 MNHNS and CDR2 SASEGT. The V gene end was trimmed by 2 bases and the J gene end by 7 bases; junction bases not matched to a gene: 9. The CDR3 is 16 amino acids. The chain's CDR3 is CASSEWGQGNKNEQFF. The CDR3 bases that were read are TGTGCCAGCAGTGAATGGGGACAGGGAAATAAGAATGAG.

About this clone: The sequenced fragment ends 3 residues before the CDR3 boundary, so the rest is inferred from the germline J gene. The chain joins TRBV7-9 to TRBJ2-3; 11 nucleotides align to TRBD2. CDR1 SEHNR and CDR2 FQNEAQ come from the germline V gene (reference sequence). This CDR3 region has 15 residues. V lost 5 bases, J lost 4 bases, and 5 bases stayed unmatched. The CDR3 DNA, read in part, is TGTGCCAGCAGCAGACTAGCGGGGACGGCAGATACG. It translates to CASSRLAGTADT. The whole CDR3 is CASSRLAGTADTQYF.

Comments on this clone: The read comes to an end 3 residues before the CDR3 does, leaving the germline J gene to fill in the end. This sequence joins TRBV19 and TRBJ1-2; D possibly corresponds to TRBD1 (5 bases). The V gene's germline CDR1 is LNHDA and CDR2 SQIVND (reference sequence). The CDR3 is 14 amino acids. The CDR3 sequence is CASDSRETKRDYTF. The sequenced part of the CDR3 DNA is TGTGCCAGTGATTCCAGGGAAACCAAGCGCGAC.

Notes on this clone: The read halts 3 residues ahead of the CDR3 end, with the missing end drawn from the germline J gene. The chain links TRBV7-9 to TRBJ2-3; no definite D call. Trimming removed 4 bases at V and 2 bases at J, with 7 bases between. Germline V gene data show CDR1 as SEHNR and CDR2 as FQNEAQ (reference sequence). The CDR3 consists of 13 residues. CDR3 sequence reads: CASSSLYTDTQYF. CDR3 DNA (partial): TGTGCCAGCAGCTCACTTTACACAGATACG.

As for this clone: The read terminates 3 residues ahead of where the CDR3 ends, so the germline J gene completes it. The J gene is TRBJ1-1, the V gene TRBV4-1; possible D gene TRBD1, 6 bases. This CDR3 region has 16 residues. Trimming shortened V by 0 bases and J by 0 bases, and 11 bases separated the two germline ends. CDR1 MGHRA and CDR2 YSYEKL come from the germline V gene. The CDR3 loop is CASSQDSGAVNTEAFF. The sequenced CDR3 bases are TGCGCCAGCAGCCAAGATTCAGGGGCCGTGAACACTGAA.

CDR3 DNA (partial): TGCGCCAGCAGCGCGGGGACAGGTATTAATGAAAAA. Encoded protein: CASSAGTGINEK. The whole CDR3 sequence reads CASSAGTGINEKLFF. The gene calls are TRBV5-1 and TRBJ1-4; 8 bases are a match to TRBD1. Read coverage stops 3 residues before the CDR3 terminus; the germline J gene supplies the remainder. V lost 4 bases and J lost 4; bases outside the gene matches: 6. The CDR3 totals 15 residues. Germline V gives CDR1 SGHRS, CDR2 YFSETQ.

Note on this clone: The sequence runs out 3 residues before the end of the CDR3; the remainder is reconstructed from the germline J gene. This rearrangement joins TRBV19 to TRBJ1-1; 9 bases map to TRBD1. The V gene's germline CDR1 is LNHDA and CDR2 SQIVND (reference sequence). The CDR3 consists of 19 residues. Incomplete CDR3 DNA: TGTGCCAGAGTCCGGGACAGGGTTCGGGTTTTCGAGAGGGTTATTATA. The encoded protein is CARVRDRVRVFERVII. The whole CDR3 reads CARVRDRVRVFERVIIAFF.

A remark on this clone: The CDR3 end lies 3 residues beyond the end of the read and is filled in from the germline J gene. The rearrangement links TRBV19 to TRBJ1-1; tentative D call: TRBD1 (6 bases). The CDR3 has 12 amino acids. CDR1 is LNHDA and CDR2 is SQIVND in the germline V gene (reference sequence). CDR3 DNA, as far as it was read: TGTGCCAGTATGGGGGGGGCCGAACAA. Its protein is CASMGGAEQ. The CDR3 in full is CASMGGAEQAFF. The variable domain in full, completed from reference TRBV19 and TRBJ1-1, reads DGGITQSPKYLFRKEGQNVTLSCEQNLNHDAMYWYRQDPGQGLRLIYYSQIVNDFQKGDIAEGYSVSREKKESFPLTVTSAQKNPTAFYLCASMGGAEQAFFGQGTRLTVV.

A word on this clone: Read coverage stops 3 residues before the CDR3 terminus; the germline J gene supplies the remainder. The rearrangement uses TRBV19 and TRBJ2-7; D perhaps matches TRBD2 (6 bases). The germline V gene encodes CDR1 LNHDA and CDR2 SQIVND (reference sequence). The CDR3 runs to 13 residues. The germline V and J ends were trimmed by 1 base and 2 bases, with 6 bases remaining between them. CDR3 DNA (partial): TGTGCCAGTAGTATAGGACTAGCCTACGAG. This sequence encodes CASSIGLAYE. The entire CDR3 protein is CASSIGLAYEQYF.

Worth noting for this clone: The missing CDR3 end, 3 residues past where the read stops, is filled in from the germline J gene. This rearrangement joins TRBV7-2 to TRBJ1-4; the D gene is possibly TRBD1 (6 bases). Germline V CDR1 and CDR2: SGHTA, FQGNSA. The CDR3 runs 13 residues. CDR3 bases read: TGTGCCAGCAGCCCCCGGGGGGCCAACGTA. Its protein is CASSPRGANV. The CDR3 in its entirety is CASSPRGANVLFF.

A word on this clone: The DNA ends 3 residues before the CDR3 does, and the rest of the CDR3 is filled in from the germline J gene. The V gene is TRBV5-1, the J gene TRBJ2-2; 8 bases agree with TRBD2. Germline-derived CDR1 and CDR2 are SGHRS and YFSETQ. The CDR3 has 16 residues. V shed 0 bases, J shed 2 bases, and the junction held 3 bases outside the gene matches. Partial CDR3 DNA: TGCGCCAGCAGCTTGGGAAGCGGGGGAAACACCGGGGAG. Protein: CASSLGSGGNTGE. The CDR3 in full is CASSLGSGGNTGELFF.

The CDR3 bases that were read are TGTGCCAGCAGCTTAGAAACATCACAAGAGACG. This gives the protein CASSLETSQET. The entire CDR3 protein reads CASSLETSQETQYF. This chain uses TRBV7-9 with TRBJ2-3; D remains ambiguous. The CDR3 extends 3 residues past the end of the read, so its final part is completed from the germline J gene. CDR1 is SEHNR and CDR2 is FQNEAQ in the germline V gene (reference sequence). The CDR3 extends over 14 amino acids.

CDR3 bases read: TGCAGCGGCCGGAGGGGAGGGGAGACC. Residues: CSGRRGGET. The complete CDR3 protein is CSGRRGGETQYF. The chain combines TRBV29-1 with TRBJ2-5; the match to TRBD2 covers 7 bases. Read coverage stops 3 residues before the CDR3 terminus; the germline J gene supplies the remainder. CDR3 length equals 12 residues. After removal of 7 bases from V and 5 bases from J, the junction contained 7 bases not matched to a gene. Germline loops: CDR1 SQVTM, CDR2 ANQGSEA.

The sequenced CDR3 bases are TGTGCCACCCAAGGACGAAGCGGGGGGACAGCAGATACG. Amino acids: CATQGRSGGTADT. The whole CDR3 sequence is CATQGRSGGTADTQYF. The J gene is TRBJ2-3, the V gene TRBV19; 9 bases are shared with TRBD2. The sequenced fragment ends 3 residues before the CDR3 boundary, so the rest is inferred from the germline J gene. The germline CDR1 and CDR2 sequences are LNHDA and SQIVND (reference sequence). This CDR3 has 16 amino acids. The V and J ends lost 10 bases and 4 bases, in that order; junction bases with no gene match: 15.

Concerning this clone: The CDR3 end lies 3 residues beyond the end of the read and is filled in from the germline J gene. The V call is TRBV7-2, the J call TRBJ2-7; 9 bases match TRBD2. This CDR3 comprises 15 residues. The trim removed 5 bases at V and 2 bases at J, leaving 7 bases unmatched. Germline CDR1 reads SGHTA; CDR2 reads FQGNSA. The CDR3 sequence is CASSARGGKTYEQYF. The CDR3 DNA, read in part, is TGTGCCAGCAGCGCGCGGGGGGGCAAGACCTACGAG.

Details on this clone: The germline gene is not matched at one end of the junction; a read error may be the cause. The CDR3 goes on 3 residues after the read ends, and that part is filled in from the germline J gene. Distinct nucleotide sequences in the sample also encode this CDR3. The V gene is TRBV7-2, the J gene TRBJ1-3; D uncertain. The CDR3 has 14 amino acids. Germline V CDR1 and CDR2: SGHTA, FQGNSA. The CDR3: CASSHPQAGNTIYF. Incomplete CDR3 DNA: TGTGCCAGCAGTCACCCTCAGGCTGGAAACACG.

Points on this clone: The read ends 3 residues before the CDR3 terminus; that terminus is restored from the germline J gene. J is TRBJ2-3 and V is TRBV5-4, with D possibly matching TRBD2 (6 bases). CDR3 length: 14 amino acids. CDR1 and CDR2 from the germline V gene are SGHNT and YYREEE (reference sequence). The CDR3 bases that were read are TGTGCCAGCGCCCCTGGAGGGGTGGGCGAGACG. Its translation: CASAPGGVGET. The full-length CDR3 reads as CASAPGGVGETQYF.

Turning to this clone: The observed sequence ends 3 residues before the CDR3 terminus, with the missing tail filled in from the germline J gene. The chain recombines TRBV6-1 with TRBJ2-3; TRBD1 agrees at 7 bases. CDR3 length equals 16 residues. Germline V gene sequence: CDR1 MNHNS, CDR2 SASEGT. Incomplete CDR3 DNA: TGTGCCAGCAGTGAAGCGTGGGACAGACTCTCGGCGGCG. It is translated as CASSEAWDRLSAA. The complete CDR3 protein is CASSEAWDRLSAAQYF.